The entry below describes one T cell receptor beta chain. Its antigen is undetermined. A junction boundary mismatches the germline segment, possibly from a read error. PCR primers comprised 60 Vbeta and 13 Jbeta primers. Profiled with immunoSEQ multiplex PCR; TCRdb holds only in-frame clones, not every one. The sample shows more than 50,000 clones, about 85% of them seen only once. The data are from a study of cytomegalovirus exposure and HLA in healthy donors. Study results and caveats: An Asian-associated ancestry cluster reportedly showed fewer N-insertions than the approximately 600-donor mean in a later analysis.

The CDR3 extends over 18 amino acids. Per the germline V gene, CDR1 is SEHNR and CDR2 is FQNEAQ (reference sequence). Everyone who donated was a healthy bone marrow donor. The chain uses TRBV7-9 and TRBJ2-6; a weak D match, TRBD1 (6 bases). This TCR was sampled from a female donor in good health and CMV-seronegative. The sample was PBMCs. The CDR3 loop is CSSSLGEGQASGANVLTF. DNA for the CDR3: TGTTCCAGCAGCTTAGGCGAGGGACAAGCCTCTGGGGCCAACGTCCTGACTTTC.